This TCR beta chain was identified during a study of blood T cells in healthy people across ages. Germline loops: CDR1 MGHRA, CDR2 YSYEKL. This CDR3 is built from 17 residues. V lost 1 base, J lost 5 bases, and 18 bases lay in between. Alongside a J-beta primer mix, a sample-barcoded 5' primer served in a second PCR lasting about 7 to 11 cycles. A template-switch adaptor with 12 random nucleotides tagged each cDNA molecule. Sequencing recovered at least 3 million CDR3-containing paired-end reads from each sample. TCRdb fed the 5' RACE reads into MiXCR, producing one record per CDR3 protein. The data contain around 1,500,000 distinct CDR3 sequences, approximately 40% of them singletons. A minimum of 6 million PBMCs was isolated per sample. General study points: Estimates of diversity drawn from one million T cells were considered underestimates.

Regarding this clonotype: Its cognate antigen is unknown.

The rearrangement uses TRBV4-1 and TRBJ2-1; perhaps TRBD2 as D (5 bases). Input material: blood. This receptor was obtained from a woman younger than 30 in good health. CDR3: CASSQVRTPNTHNEQFF. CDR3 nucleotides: TGCGCCAGCAGCCAAGTTCGGACTCCAAACACCCACAATGAGCAGTTCTTC.